The 32 T cell receptor beta chains below were found in one sample sequenced in a study of vaccination and CD4 T cells after COVID-19. Specified treatment: approximately 9-day PBMC culture with coronavirus spike peptide pools or control peptides (ViraFEST assay). The Oncomine TCR Beta short-read assay sequenced DNA from cultured CD4+ T cells. TCRdb reprocessed the PCR reads with MiXCR, giving one entry per CDR3 protein. The data show almost 20,000 distinct CDR3 sequences, over 50% seen once. Their specific antigens are unknown. Input material: CD4+ T cells from blood, cultured in vitro. The receptors shown here come from a human donor who had recovered from COVID-19.

This clonotype has a single count. The J gene is TRBJ1-5, the V gene TRBV6-1; D is possibly TRBD1 (5 bases). This CDR3 is 13 amino acids long. The V gene lost 5 bases and the J gene lost 4 bases, with 9 bases spanning the gap. Germline lookup yields CDR1 MNHNS and CDR2 SASEGT. CDR3 nucleotide sequence: TGTGCCAGCAGTCAGGACATGAATCAGCCCCAGCATTTT. Its protein product is CASSQDMNQPQHF.

The table lists this clonotype with a few counts. The chain employs TRBV7-2 and TRBJ2-7; 14 positions agree with TRBD2. J gave up 6 bases and V 5 bases, and 15 bases lay outside the gene matches. Germline V lookup: CDR1 SGHTA, CDR2 FQGNSA. CDR3 size: 18 residues. The CDR3 region has the DNA TGTGCCAGCAGCCCCCCCGGACTAGCGGGAGGAGGGGCCCGCGAGCAGTACTTC. It encodes CASSPPGLAGGGAREQYF.

The CDR3 coding sequence is TGTGCCAGCAGCCAAGCAAGCGGGGGAGAGACCCAGTACTTC. It specifies CASSQASGGETQYF. The V gene is TRBV14, the J gene TRBJ2-5, with TRBD2 matching 8 bases. Germline-derived CDR1 and CDR2 are SGHDN and FVKESK. Trimming removed 1 base from V and 4 bases from J; junction bases left unmatched: 2. The CDR3 is made up of 14 amino acids.

The genes are TRBV5-6 and TRBJ1-6, with D unresolved. The CDR3 has 13 residues. CDR1 is SGHDT and CDR2 is YYEEEE in the germline V gene. Trimming removed 0 bases at V and 7 bases at J, with 5 bases between. In DNA form, the CDR3 reads TGTGCCAGCAGCTTGGCCCCGAATTCACCCCTCCACTTT. Its translation is CASSLAPNSPLHF. Drawing the rest from reference TRBV5-6 and TRBJ1-6, the complete variable domain is DAGVTQSPTHLIKTRGQQVTLRCSPKSGHDTVSWYQQALGQGPQFIFQYYEEEERQRGNFPDRFSGHQFPNYSSELNVNALLLGDSALYLCASSLAPNSPLHFGNGTRLTVT.

The V and J genes are TRBV12-3 or TRBV12-4 and TRBJ1-5, with D hard to call. There are 13 residues in the CDR3. Trimming removed 6 bases at V and 4 bases at J, with 10 bases between. CDR3 in DNA: TGTGCCAGCAGCACTAGACTGAATCAGCCCCAGCATTTT. Translating gives CASSTRLNQPQHF.

The chain employs TRBV12-3 or TRBV12-4 and TRBJ2-1; D is possibly TRBD1 or TRBD2 (5 bases each). The V gene lost 6 bases and the J gene lost 10 bases, with 10 bases spanning the gap. This CDR3 region has 11 residues. The CDR3 DNA is TGTGCCAGCAGGCCTGAGGGGGAGCAGTTCTTC. Translating gives CASRPEGEQFF.

CDR3 amino acids: CSAIARRGQSKLFF. CDR3 sequence (DNA): TGCAGTGCCATCGCAAGACGGGGACAGTCAAAACTGTTTTTT. This chain links TRBV20-1 with TRBJ1-4; TRBD1 matches at 7 bases. Germline V gene data show CDR1 as DFQATT and CDR2 as SNEGSKA (reference sequence). This CDR3 has 14 amino acids. The V gene end was trimmed by 6 bases and the J gene end by 10 bases; junction bases not matched to a gene: 14.

The CDR3 DNA sequence: TGTGCCACCAGTGAACCAAGGACAGGGTCGACAGATACGCAGTATTTT. The encoded protein is CATSEPRTGSTDTQYF. The rearrangement links TRBV24-1 to TRBJ2-3, with 8 positions matching TRBD1. This CDR3 region has 16 residues. V shed 4 bases, J shed 3 bases, and the junction held 8 bases outside the gene matches. The germline CDR1 and CDR2 sequences are KGHDR and SFDVKD.

V is TRBV20-1 and J is TRBJ2-3, with D perhaps matching TRBD1 or TRBD2 (5 bases each). V was trimmed by 3 bases and J by 0 bases, leaving 13 bases between them. In germline, CDR1 is DFQATT, CDR2 SNEGSKA (reference sequence). This CDR3 is 15 amino acids long. CDR3 nucleotides: TGCAGTGCTAGTGGGACGATTACTAGCACAGATACGCAGTATTTT. Protein product: CSASGTITSTDTQYF.

The chain has TRBV10-1 and TRBJ2-2, with 8 bases that match TRBD1. The CDR3 is made up of 15 amino acids. V trimming: 4 bases; J trimming: 4 bases; junction bases outside the gene matches: 5. Germline CDR1 and CDR2: WNHNN and SYGVQD (reference sequence). CDR3 amino acids: CASSVDRAATGELFF. The CDR3, as DNA: TGCGCCAGCAGTGTGGACAGGGCAGCCACCGGGGAGCTGTTTTTT.

The rearrangement uses TRBV20-1 and TRBJ2-7; TRBD1 aligns across 9 bases. The CDR3 consists of 13 residues. Germline values: CDR1 DFQATT, CDR2 SNEGSKA (reference sequence). Trimming cost V 2 bases and J 8 bases; bases outside gene matches: 7. CDR3 sequence reads: CSARRTGVQKQYF. As DNA, the CDR3 is TGCAGTGCTAGAAGGACAGGGGTTCAGAAGCAGTACTTC.

The chain combines TRBV15 with TRBJ2-1; 9 nucleotides line up with TRBD2. Germline-derived CDR1 and CDR2 are LNHNV and YYDKDF (reference sequence). The V segment lost 1 base and the J segment 7 bases; nucleotides outside the gene matches: 8. CDR3 length equals 16 residues. The chain's CDR3 is CATSRGPPSGTNEQFF. The CDR3 coding sequence is TGTGCCACCAGCAGAGGCCCGCCTAGCGGGACGAATGAGCAGTTCTTC.

This clonotype was picked up a small number of times. The chain uses TRBV4-2 and TRBJ2-7; TRBD1 might be the D (5 bases). The length of the CDR3 is 15 residues. Trimming removed 1 base at V and 3 bases at J, with 13 bases between. Germline values: CDR1 LGHNA, CDR2 YNFKEQ. For the CDR3, the DNA is TGTGCCAGCAGCCAAGGGGTACAGGAGCGCTACGAGCAGTACTTC. It is translated as CASSQGVQERYEQYF.

This clonotype came up once. The chain combines TRBV5-1 with TRBJ2-5; 9 bases are a match to TRBD1. The V segment lost 8 bases and the J segment 4 bases; nucleotides outside the gene matches: 12. The CDR3 spans 15 residues. Germline V lookup: CDR1 SGHRS, CDR2 YFSETQ. The CDR3 bases are TGCGCCAGTCGAAACGGGACAGGGCCTTTAGAGACCCAGTACTTC. Translation: CASRNGTGPLETQYF.

The chain uses TRBV6-1 and TRBJ2-3, with D unclear. Per the germline V gene, CDR1 is MNHNS and CDR2 is SASEGT. This CDR3 is built from 16 residues. Trimming stripped 2 bases from V and 7 bases from J, with 19 bases between. The CDR3 DNA is TGTGCCAGCAGTGAATCACCGGTAGGGAATATTCATACGCAGTATTTT. Its protein is CASSESPVGNIHTQYF.

This clonotype appeared a few times. The rearrangement links TRBV6-5 to TRBJ2-3; TRBD1 is a possible D gene (5 bases). Germline V gene sequence: CDR1 MNHEY, CDR2 SVGAGI. Trimming removed 0 bases from V and 3 bases from J, with 16 bases in between. CDR3 length equals 17 residues. CDR3 DNA sequence: TGTGCCAGCAGTTACTCGATTCCCCCAGACAGAACAGATACGCAGTATTTT. The encoded protein is CASSYSIPPDRTDTQYF.

There are a few counts of this clonotype. This chain joins TRBV6-5 and TRBJ1-5; D is undetermined. The CDR3 is made up of 14 amino acids. Trimming removed 0 bases from V and 2 bases from J, with 5 bases in between. Germline CDR1 is MNHEY and CDR2 is SVGAGI. CDR3: CASSYSQGNQPQHF. Written as DNA, the CDR3 is TGTGCCAGCAGTTACTCGCAGGGCAATCAGCCCCAGCATTTT.

The gene calls are TRBV20-1 and TRBJ1-5; 7 positions agree with TRBD1. CDR3 length equals 16 residues. The germline gives CDR1 DFQATT, CDR2 SNEGSKA (reference sequence). Trimming at V came to 4 bases and at J to 4 bases, leaving 13 bases not matched to a gene. CDR3 in DNA: TGCAGTGCTATCAAAAACAACAGGGGCGGAAATCAGCCCCAGCATTTT. This encodes CSAIKNNRGGNQPQHF.

The chain joins TRBV20-1 to TRBJ1-1; tentative D call: TRBD1 (6 bases). Deletions cut 6 bases from V and 1 base from J, with 15 bases between. The germline V gene has CDR1 DFQATT and CDR2 SNEGSKA (reference sequence). The CDR3 has 14 residues. Here the CDR3 reads CSAPQGGSNTEAFF. CDR3 sequence (DNA): TGCAGTGCGCCACAGGGAGGGTCGAACACTGAAGCTTTCTTT.

The J gene is TRBJ2-1, the V gene TRBV20-1; tentatively, D is TRBD1 or TRBD2 (5 bases each). Looked up from germline, CDR1 is DFQATT and CDR2 is SNEGSKA (reference sequence). Trimming removed 5 bases at V and 3 bases at J, with 14 bases between. This CDR3 has 14 residues. The CDR3: CSALHRDGYNEQFF. Written as DNA, the CDR3 is TGCAGTGCTTTACACCGGGACGGCTACAATGAGCAGTTCTTC.

A single count supports this clonotype. The chain has TRBV19 and TRBJ2-5; D gene unclear. V lost 0 bases and J 4 bases, leaving 9 bases between the germline ends. This CDR3 spans 14 amino acids. Germline CDR1 reads LNHDA; CDR2 reads SQIVND (reference sequence). CDR3 DNA: TGTGCCAGTAGTATAGATAGGCTAGTAGAGACCCAGTACTTC. This translates into CASSIDRLVETQYF. Together with reference TRBV19 and TRBJ2-5, the CDR3 gives the full variable domain: DGGITQSPKYLFRKEGQNVTLSCEQNLNHDAMYWYRQDPGQGLRLIYYSQIVNDFQKGDIAEGYSVSREKKESFPLTVTSAQKNPTAFYLCASSIDRLVETQYFGPGTRLLVL.

V is TRBV12-3 or TRBV12-4 and J is TRBJ1-1; D is ambiguous. V lost 3 bases, J lost 2 bases, and 7 bases lay in between. This CDR3 spans 13 amino acids. CDR3 protein: CASSFQDNTEAFF. DNA of the CDR3: TGTGCCAGCAGTTTCCAGGATAACACTGAAGCTTTCTTT.

V usage is TRBV27 and J usage is TRBJ1-2, with TRBD1 as a possible D gene (5 bases). The length of the CDR3 is 14 residues. V lost 5 bases to trimming and J lost 4 bases, with 14 bases between them. Germline CDR1 reads MNHEY; CDR2 reads SMNVEV (reference sequence). The CDR3 is CASSRTRGSYGYTF. The CDR3 DNA follows: TGTGCCAGCAGTCGCACGAGGGGAAGCTATGGCTACACCTTC.

This clonotype has more than one count but fewer than ten. This rearrangement joins TRBV28 to TRBJ2-3; TRBD1 is a possible D gene (7 bases). V lost 5 bases, J lost 5 bases, and 14 bases lay in between. The CDR3 contains 14 residues. The germline V gene has CDR1 MDHEN and CDR2 SYDVKM. CDR3 sequence reads: CASSQGGQGDTQYF. For the CDR3, the DNA is TGTGCCAGCAGTCAGGGGGGTCAAGGAGATACGCAGTATTTT.

This clonotype was seen only once. This chain uses TRBV5-1 with TRBJ2-1; 10 nucleotides agree with TRBD2. The junction had 12 bases not matched to a gene; V was cut back by 4 bases and J by 8 bases. Germline loops: CDR1 SGHRS, CDR2 YFSETQ. The CDR3 sequence is 16 residues long. In nucleotides, the CDR3 is TGCGCCAGCAGCCCGCCGAGCGGGGGGGCCTGGGATGAGCAGTTCTTC. It encodes CASSPPSGGAWDEQFF. The full variable domain, with the rest looked up from reference TRBV5-1 and TRBJ2-1, is KAGVTQTPRYLIKTRGQQVTLSCSPISGHRSVSWYQQTPGQGLQFLFEYFSETQRNKGNFPGRFSGRQFSNSRSEMNVSTLELGDSALYLCASSPPSGGAWDEQFFGPGTRLTVL.

This clonotype was seen more than once but under ten times. This chain joins TRBV5-1 and TRBJ1-2; 8 positions agree with TRBD1. The germline V gene has CDR1 SGHRS and CDR2 YFSETQ. Trimming took 5 bases from V and 7 from J; bases not matched to a gene: 13. The CDR3 spans 15 residues. The CDR3 loop reads CASSFEGSRGPGYTF. In nucleotides, the CDR3 is TGCGCCAGCAGTTTTGAGGGGTCCAGGGGGCCTGGCTACACCTTC.

This chain joins TRBV11-3 and TRBJ1-1; the D gene is possibly TRBD1 (5 bases). The V gene lost 6 bases and the J gene lost 1 base, with 12 bases spanning the gap. This CDR3 contains 14 residues. CDR1 is SGHNT, CDR2 YENEEA, per germline. The CDR3 sequence is CASRNVGENTEAFF. CDR3 sequence (DNA): TGTGCCAGCAGAAACGTGGGGGAGAACACTGAAGCTTTCTTT.

The CDR3 DNA reads as TGTGCCAGCAGTTACAGCAGTCAAGAGACCCAGTACTTC. Protein: CASSYSSQETQYF. V gene TRBV6-5 combines with J gene TRBJ2-5; unclear D gene. The CDR3 runs to 13 residues. Deletions cut 2 bases from V and 2 bases from J, with 6 bases between. Germline V gene data show CDR1 as MNHEY and CDR2 as SVGAGI.

This clonotype was counted only a few times. The V call is TRBV6-1, the J call TRBJ1-6; D gene uncertain. CDR1 is MNHNS and CDR2 is SASEGT in the germline V gene. The CDR3 is 14 amino acids. V was cut by 7 bases and J by 3 bases, with 10 bases left in between. CDR3 amino acids: CASIQSVYNSPLHF. The DNA for the CDR3 is TGTGCCAGCATTCAATCGGTCTATAATTCACCCCTCCACTTT.

The V and J genes are TRBV7-2 and TRBJ1-1; no clear D gene. The CDR3 is 13 amino acids. CDR1 SGHTA and CDR2 FQGNSA come from the germline V gene. Deletions cut 2 bases from V and 11 bases from J, with 15 bases between. The CDR3 DNA follows: TGTGCCAGCAGCTTAAGGGCCCAAGTGGGCGCTTTCTTT. Amino acid sequence: CASSLRAQVGAFF. Supplemented by reference TRBV7-2 and TRBJ1-1, the full variable domain reads GAGVSQSPSNKVTEKGKDVELRCDPISGHTALYWYRQSLGQGLEFLIYFQGNSAPDKSGLPSDRFSAERTGGSVSTLTIQRTQQEDSAVYLCASSLRAQVGAFFGQGTRLTVV.

This CDR3 reads CSARDQGDIRTFF. The CDR3 DNA follows: TGCAGTGCTAGAGATCAAGGGGACATACGGACTTTCTTT. The rearrangement uses TRBV20-1 and TRBJ1-1, with D maybe TRBD1 (6 bases). V dropped 0 bases and J dropped 12 bases, with 17 bases sitting between them. The CDR3 runs to 13 residues. The germline CDR1 and CDR2 sequences are DFQATT and SNEGSKA (reference sequence).

The rearrangement uses TRBV7-2 and TRBJ2-5; D possibly corresponds to TRBD1 (5 bases). With 3 bases removed from V and 4 bases from J, the gap between germline ends came to 12 bases. The CDR3 runs to 14 residues. Germline lookup yields CDR1 SGHTA and CDR2 FQGNSA. The CDR3 is CASSFQGSGETQYF. The CDR3 DNA is TGTGCCAGCAGCTTCCAGGGAAGTGGAGAGACCCAGTACTTC.